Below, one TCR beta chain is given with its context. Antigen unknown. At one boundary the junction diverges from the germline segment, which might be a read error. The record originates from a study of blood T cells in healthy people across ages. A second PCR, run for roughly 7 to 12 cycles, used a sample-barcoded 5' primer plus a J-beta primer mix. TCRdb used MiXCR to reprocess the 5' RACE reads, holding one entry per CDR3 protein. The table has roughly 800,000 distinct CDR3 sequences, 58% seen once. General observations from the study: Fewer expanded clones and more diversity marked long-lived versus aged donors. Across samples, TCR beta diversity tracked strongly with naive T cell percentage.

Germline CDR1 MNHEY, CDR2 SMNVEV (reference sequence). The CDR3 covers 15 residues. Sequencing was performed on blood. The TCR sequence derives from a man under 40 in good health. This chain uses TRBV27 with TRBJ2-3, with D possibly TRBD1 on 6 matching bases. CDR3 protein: CASSSHTGNTDTQNF. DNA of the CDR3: TGTGCCAGCAGTTCCCATACAGGGAACACAGATACGCAGAATTTT.